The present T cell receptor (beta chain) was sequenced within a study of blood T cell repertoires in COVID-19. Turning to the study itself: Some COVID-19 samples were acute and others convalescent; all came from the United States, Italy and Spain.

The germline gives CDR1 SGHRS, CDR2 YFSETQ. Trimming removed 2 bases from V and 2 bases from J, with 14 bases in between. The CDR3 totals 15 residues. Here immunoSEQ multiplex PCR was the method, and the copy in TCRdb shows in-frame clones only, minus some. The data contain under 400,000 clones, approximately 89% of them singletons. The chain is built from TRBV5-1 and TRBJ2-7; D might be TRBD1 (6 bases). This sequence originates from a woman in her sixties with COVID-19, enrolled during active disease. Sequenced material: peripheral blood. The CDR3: CASSFSTGNTYEQYF. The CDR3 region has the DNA TGCGCCAGCAGCTTTTCGACAGGAAATACCTACGAGCAGTACTTC.